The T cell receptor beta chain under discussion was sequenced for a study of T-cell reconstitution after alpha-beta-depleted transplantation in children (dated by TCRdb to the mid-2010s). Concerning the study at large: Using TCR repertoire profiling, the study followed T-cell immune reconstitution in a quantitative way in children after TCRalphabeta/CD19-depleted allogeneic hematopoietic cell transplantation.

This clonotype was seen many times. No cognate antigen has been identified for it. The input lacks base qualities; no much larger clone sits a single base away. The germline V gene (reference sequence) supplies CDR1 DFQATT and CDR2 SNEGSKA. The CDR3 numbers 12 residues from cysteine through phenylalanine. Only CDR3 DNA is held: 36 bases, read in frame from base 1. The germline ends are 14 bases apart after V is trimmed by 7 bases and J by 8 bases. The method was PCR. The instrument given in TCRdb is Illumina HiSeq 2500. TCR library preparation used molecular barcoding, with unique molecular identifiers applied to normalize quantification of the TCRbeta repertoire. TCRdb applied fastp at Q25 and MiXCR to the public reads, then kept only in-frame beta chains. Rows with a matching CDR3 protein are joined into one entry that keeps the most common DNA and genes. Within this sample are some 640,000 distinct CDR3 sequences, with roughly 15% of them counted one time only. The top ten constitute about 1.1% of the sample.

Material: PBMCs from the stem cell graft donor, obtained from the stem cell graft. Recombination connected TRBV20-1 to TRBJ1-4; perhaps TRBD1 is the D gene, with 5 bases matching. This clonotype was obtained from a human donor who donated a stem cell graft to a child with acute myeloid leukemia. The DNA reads TGCAGTGGCTGGAGGGACGGAGAAAAACTGTTTTTT. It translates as CSGWRDGEKLFF.